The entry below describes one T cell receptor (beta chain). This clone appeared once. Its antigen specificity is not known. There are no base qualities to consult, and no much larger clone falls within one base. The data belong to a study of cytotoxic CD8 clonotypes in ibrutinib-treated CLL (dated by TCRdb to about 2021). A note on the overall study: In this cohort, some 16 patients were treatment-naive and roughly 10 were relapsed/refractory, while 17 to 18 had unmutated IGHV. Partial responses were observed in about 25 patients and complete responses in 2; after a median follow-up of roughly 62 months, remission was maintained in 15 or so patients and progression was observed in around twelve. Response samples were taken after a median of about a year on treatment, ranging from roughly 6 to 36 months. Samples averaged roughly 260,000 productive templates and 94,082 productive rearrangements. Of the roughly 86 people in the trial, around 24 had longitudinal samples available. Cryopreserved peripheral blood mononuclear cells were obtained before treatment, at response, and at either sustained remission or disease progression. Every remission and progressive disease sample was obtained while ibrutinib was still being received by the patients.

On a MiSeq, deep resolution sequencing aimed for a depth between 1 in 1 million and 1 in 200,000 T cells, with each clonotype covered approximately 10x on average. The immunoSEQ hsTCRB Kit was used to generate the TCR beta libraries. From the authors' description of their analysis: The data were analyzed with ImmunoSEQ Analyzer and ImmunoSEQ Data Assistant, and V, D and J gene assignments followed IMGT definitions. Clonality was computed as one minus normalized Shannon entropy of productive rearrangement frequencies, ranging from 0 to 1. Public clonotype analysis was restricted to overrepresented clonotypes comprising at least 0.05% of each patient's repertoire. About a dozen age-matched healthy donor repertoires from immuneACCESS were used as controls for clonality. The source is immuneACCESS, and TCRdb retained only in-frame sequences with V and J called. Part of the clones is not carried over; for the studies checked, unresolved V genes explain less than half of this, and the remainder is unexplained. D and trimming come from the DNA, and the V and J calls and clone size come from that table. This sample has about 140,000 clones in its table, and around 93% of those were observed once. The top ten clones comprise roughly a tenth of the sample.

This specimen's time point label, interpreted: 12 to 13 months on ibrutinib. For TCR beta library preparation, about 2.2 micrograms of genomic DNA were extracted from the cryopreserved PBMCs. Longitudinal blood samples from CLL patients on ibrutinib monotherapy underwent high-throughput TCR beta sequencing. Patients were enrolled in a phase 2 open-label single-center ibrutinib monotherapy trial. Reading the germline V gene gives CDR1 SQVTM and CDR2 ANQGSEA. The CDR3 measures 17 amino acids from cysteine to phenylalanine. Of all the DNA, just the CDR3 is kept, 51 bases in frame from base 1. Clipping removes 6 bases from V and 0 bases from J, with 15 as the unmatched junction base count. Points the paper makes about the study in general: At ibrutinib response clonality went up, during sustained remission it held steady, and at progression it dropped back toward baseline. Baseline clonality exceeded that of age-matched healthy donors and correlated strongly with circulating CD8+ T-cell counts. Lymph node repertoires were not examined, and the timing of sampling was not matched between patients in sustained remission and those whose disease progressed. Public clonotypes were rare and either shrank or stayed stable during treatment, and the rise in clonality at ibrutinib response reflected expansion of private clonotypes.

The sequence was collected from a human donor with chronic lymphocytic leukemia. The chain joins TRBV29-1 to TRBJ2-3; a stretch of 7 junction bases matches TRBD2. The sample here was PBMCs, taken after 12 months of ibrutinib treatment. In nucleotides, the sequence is TGCAGCGTCCGGGGAGTTGGGGGAGGGGAGAGCACAGATACGCAGTATTTT. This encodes CSVRGVGGGESTDTQYF.